This T cell receptor beta chain was identified in a study of T-cell reconstitution after alpha-beta-depleted transplantation in children. Regarding the study as a whole: Alpha-beta T cells present about two months after transplant were reported to originate from several hundred expanded graft clones. One year post-transplant, T-cell counts and diversity were largely derived from T cells produced anew. The high TCRbeta diversity at day 60 in some patients came from surviving recipient T cells and thymic progenitors.

Preparation of the TCRbeta library used unique molecular identifiers. TCRdb used MiXCR to reprocess the PCR reads, holding one entry per CDR3 protein. This table holds about a million distinct CDR3 sequences, roughly 29% found once. The CDR3 contains 12 residues. The germline V gene has CDR1 LGHNA and CDR2 YNFKEQ. This clonotype was recorded at least ten times. The antigen remains undetermined. The junction departs from the called germline gene at one end, perhaps through a read error. The sequence derives from a boy under three years old who had a stem cell transplant for SCID, so the T cells may come from the graft donor. The input for sequencing was PBMCs, mostly from graft donor cells, taken 360 days after TCRalphabeta/CD19-depleted stem cell transplant. The chain recombines TRBV4-2 with TRBJ2-3; 7 nucleotides match TRBD1. The CDR3 DNA reads as TGCGCCAGCAGTCAGGGGGCAGATACGCAGTATTTT. It yields the protein CASSQGADTQYF.